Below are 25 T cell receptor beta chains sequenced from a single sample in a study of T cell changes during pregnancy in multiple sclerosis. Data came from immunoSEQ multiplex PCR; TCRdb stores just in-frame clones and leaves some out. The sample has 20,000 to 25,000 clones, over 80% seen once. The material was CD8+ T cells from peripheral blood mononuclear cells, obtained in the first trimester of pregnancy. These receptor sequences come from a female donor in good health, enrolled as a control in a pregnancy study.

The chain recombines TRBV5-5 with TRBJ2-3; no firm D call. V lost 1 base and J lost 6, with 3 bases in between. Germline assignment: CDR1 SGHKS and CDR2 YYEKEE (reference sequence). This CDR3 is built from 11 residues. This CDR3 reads CASSLYDTQYF. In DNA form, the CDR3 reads TGTGCCAGCAGCTTGTATGATACGCAGTATTTT.

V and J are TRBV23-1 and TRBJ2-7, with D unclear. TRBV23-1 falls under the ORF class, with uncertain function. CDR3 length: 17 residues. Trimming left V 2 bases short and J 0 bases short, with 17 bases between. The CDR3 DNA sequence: TGCGCCAGCAGTCAACGCGGCCCACCCAAATCCTCCTACGAGCAGTACTTC. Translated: CASSQRGPPKSSYEQYF.

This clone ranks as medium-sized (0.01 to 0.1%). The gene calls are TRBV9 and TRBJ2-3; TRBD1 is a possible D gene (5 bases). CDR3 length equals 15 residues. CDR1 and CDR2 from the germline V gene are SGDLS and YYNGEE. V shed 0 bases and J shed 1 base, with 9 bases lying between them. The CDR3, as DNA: TGTGCCAGCAGCGTAGAGATGGGGCGCACAGATACGCAGTATTTT. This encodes CASSVEMGRTDTQYF.

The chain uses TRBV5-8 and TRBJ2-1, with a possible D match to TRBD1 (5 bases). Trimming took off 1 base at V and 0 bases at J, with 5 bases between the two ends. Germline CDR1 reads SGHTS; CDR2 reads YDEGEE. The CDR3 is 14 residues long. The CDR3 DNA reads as TGTGCCAGCAGCTTGAGGGGCTCCTACAATGAGCAGTTCTTC. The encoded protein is CASSLRGSYNEQFF.

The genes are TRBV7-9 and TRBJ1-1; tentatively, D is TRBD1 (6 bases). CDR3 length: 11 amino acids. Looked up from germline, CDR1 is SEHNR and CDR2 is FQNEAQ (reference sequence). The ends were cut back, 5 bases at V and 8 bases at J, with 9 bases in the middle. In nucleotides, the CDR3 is TGTGCCAGCAGCCCTGACAGGGAAGCTTTCTTT. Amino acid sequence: CASSPDREAFF.

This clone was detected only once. CDR3 coding DNA: TGTGCCACCAGCAGGCGGCTAGCGGGAGGAGAGACCCAGTACTTC. Its translation: CATSRRLAGGETQYF. V and J are TRBV15 and TRBJ2-5; TRBD2 aligns across 11 bases. Germline CDR1 is LNHNV and CDR2 is YYDKDF (reference sequence). J gave up 4 bases and V 3 bases, and 4 bases lay outside the gene matches. The CDR3 runs 15 residues.

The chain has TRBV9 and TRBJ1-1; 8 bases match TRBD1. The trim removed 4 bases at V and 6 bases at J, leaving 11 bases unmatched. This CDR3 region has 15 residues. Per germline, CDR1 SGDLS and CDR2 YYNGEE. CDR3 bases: TGTGCCAGCAGCCCCGGCCCGGGGACAGGTCCTGAAGCTTTCTTT. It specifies CASSPGPGTGPEAFF. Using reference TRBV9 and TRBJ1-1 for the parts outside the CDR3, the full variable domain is DSGVTQTPKHLITATGQRVTLRCSPRSGDLSVYWYQQSLDQGLQFLIQYYNGEERAKGNILERFSAQQFPDLHSELNLSSLELGDSALYFCASSPGPGTGPEAFFGQGTRLTVV.

The CDR3 nucleotides are TGTGCCAGCAGCTTAGCACTCGCGGGAGCCTACAATGAGCAGTTCTTC. Translated, it gives CASSLALAGAYNEQFF. The chain has TRBV7-9 and TRBJ2-1; 7 nucleotides agree with TRBD2. The trim removed 0 bases at V and 2 bases at J, leaving 4 bases unmatched. In germline, CDR1 is SEHNR, CDR2 FQNEAQ (reference sequence). The CDR3 length is 16 residues.

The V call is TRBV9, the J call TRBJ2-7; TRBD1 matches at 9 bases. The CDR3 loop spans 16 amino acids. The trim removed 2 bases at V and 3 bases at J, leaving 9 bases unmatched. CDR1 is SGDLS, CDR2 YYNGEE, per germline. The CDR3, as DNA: TGTGCCAGCAGCGTCCCGGGACAGGGTATTTTCTACGAGCAGTACTTC. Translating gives CASSVPGQGIFYEQYF.

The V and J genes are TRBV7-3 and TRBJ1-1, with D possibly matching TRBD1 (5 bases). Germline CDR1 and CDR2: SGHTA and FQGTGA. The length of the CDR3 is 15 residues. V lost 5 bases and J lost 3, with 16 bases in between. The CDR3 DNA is TGTGCCAGCAGCACGAGCGGGGGTTTGGACACTGAAGCTTTCTTT. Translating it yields CASSTSGGLDTEAFF. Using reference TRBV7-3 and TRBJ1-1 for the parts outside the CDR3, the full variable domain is GAGVSQTPSNKVTEKGKYVELRCDPISGHTALYWYRQSLGQGPEFLIYFQGTGAADDSGLPNDRFFAVRPEGSVSTLKIQRTERGDSAVYLCASSTSGGLDTEAFFGQGTRLTVV.

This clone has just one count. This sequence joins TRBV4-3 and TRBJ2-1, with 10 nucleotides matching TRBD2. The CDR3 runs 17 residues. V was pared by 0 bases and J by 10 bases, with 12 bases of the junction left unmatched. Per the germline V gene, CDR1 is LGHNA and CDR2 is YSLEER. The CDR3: CASSQDTGQRGGNEQFF. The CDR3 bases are TGCGCCAGCAGCCAAGATACAGGCCAGCGGGGGGGCAACGAGCAGTTCTTC.

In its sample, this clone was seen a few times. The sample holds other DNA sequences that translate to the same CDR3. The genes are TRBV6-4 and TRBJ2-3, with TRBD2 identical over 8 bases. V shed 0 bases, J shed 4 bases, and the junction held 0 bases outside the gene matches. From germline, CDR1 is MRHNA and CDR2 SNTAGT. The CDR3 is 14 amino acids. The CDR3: CASSDSGGADTQYF. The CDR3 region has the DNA TGTGCCAGCAGTGACTCCGGGGGGGCAGATACGCAGTATTTT.

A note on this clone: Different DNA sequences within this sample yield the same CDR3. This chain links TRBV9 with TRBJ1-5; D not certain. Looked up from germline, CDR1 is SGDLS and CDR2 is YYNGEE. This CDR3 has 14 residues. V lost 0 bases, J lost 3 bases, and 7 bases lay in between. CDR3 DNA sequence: TGTGCCAGCAGCGTAGGAGGCAACAATCAGCCCCAGCATTTT. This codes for CASSVGGNNQPQHF.

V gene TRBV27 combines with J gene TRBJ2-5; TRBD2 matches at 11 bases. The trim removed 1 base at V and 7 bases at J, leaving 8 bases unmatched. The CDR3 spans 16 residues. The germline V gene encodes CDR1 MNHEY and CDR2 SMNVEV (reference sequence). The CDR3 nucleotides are TGTGCCAGCAGTTTATACGTAGCGGGGGGGCCCGCGACCCAGTACTTC. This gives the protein CASSLYVAGGPATQYF.

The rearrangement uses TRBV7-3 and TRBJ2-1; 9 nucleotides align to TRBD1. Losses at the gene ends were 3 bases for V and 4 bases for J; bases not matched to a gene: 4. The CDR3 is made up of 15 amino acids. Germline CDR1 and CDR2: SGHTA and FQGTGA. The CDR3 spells CASSFRTGEYNEQFF. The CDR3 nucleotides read TGTGCCAGCAGCTTTCGGACAGGGGAGTACAATGAGCAGTTCTTC.

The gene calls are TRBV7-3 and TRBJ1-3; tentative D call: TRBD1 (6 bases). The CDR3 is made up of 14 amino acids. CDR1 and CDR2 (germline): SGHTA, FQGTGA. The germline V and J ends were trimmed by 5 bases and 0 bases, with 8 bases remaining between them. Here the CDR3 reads CASSPDSSGNTIYF. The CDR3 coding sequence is TGTGCCAGCAGCCCGGACAGCTCTGGAAACACCATATATTTT.

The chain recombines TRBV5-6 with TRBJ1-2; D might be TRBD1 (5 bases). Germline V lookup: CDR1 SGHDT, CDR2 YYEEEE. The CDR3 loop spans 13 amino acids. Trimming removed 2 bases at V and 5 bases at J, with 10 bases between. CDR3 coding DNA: TGTGCCAGCAGCTTCGGGGGGAGGTATGGCTACACCTTC. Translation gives CASSFGGRYGYTF.

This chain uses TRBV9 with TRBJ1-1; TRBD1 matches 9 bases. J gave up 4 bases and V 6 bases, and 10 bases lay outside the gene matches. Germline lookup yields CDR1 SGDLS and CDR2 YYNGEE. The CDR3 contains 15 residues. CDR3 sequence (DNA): TGTGCCAGCACGCCGGACAGGGGATTGGGCACTGAAGCTTTCTTT. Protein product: CASTPDRGLGTEAFF. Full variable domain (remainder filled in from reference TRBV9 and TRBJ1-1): DSGVTQTPKHLITATGQRVTLRCSPRSGDLSVYWYQQSLDQGLQFLIQYYNGEERAKGNILERFSAQQFPDLHSELNLSSLELGDSALYFCASTPDRGLGTEAFFGQGTRLTVV.

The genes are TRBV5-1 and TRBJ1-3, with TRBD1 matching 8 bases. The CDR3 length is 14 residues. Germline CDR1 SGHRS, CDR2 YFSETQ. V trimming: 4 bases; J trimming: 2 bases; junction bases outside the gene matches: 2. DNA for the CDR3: TGCGCCAGCAGCCAGGACAGGGCTGGAAACACCATATATTTT. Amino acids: CASSQDRAGNTIYF.

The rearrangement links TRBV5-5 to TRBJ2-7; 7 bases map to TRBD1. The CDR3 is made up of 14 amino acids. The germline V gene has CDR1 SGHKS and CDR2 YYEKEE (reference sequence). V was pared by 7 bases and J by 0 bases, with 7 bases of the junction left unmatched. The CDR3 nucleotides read TGTGCCAGCTTCGGGACAGCGAGCTCCTACGAGCAGTACTTC. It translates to CASFGTASSYEQYF.

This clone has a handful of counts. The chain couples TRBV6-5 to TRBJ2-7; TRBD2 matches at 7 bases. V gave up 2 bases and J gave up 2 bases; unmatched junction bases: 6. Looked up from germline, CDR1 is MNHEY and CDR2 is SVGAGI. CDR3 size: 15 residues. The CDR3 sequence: CASSYRLATTYEQYF. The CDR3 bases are TGTGCCAGCAGTTACAGACTAGCAACGACCTACGAGCAGTACTTC.

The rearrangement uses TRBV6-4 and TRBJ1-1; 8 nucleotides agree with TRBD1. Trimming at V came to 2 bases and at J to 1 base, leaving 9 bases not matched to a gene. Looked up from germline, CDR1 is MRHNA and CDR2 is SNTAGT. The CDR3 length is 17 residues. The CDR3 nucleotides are TGTGCCAGCAGTGACGGTGCAGGGGGCGGCCCGAACACTGAAGCTTTCTTT. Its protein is CASSDGAGGGPNTEAFF.

The CDR3 nucleotides read TGTGCAAGTCGCCTACATCGGACTAGCGGCCTTATAAAGACCCAGTACTTC. Translation: CASRLHRTSGLIKTQYF. The genes are TRBV12-2 and TRBJ2-5; the table's TRBD2 call for D was not verified on the DNA. TRBV12-2 is described as a pseudogene. This CDR3 is 17 amino acids long.

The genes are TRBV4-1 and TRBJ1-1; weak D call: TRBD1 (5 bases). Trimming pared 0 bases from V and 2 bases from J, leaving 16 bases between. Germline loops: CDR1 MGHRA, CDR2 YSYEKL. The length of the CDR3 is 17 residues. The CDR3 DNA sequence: TGCGCCAGCAGCCAAGATCGCGGGGCAGGTGATAACACTGAAGCTTTCTTT. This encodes CASSQDRGAGDNTEAFF.

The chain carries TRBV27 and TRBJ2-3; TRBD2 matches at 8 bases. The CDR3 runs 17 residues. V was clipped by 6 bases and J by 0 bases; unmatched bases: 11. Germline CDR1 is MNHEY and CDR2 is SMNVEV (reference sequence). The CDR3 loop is CASRVGTGGPSTDTQYF. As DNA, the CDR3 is TGTGCCAGCAGGGTGGGAACGGGGGGGCCGAGCACAGATACGCAGTATTTT.